This TCR beta chain derives from a study of T cell repertoires in cytomegalovirus infection. Each CDR3 protein is one row after TCRdb ran MiXCR on the reads. The repertoire holds some 270,000 distinct CDR3 sequences, over 15% seen once, with less than 50% in the top ten. Germline loops: CDR1 SGHNT, CDR2 YENEEA. V lost 5 bases to trimming and J lost 7 bases, with 24 bases between them. This CDR3 spans 16 amino acids. The sequenced material came from CD8+ T cells from PBMCs. The TCR comes from a human donor in good health (CMV status not recorded). Some clones in this sample may be carry-over from other donors' samples. This rearrangement joins TRBV11-3 to TRBJ2-7, with a tentative D call TRBD2 (5 bases). This CDR3 reads CASSENHWRYLLEQYF. CDR3 bases: TGTGCCAGCAGCGAAAATCACTGGAGGTATCTTTTAGAGCAGTACTTC.